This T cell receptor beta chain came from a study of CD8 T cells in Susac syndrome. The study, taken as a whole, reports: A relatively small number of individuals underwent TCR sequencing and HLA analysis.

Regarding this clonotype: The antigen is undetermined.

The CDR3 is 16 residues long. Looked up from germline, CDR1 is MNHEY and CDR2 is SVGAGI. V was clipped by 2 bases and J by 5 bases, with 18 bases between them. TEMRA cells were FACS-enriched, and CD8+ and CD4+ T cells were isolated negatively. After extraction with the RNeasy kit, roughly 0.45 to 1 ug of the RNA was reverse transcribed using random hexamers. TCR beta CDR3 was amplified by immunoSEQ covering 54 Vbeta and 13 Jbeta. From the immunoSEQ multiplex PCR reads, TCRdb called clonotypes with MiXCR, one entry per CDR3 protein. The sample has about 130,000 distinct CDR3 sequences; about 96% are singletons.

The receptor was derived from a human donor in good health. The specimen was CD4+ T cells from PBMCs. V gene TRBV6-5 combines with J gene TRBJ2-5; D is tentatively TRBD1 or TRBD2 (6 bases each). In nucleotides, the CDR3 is TGTGCCAGCAGTTACCAGTATTTGGGGGGCGGGGAGACCCAGTACTTC. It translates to CASSYQYLGGGETQYF.